This is a list of T cell receptor beta chains from one sample in a study of blood T cell repertoires in COVID-19. Measured with immunoSEQ multiplex PCR; TCRdb has only the in-frame clones, and not every one. The repertoire includes a few hundred thousand clones, about 87% of them detected once, and approximately 6.6% sits in the top ten. Material: peripheral blood. The receptor source for this set is a woman in her twenties or thirties who had recovered from COVID-19. The CDR3 runs from the conserved cysteine through the conserved F or W. The D gene is left open where the match is weak. A clone size is listed for some rows: how often the clone was seen (once, few, many), or a class if it is expanded.

d_call j_call clone_size v_call cdr3_nt cdr3_aa
TRBD2 TRBJ2-1 . TRBV9 TGTGCCAGCAGCGTAACTCTAGCGGGGGCCAACAATGAGCAGTTCTTC CASSVTLAGANNEQFF
TRBD1 TRBJ1-1 . TRBV28 TGTGCCAGCAGTTTGGGACAGGGGGCTCTTGTACACACTGAAGCTTTCTTT CASSLGQGALVHTEAFF
. TRBJ1-2 . TRBV6-1 TGTGCCAGCAGTGGACCTAGGACAGCGCTTAACTATGGCTACACCTTC CASSGPRTALNYGYTF
TRBD1 TRBJ1-2 few TRBV28 TGTGCCAGCAGCTCCCTGGGGACAGATGGCTACACCTTC CASSSLGTDGYTF
TRBD1 TRBJ1-1 . TRBV6-2/TRBV6-3 TGTGCCAGCAGTTACCCCAAGGACAGGCCCATTTCTGAAGCTTTCTTT CASSYPKDRPISEAFF
. TRBJ2-1 . TRBV5-1 TGCGCCAGCAGCGATGGAGGTACAGGGTCCTACAATGAGCAGTTCTTC CASSDGGTGSYNEQFF
TRBD1 TRBJ1-4 once TRBV19 TGTGCCAGTAGTACGGACAGGGCGACTAATGAAAAACTGTTTTTT CASSTDRATNEKLFF
TRBD1 TRBJ1-1 . TRBV28 TGTGCCAGCAGTCCAGGACAGGGGAGATACACTGAAGCTTTCTTT CASSPGQGRYTEAFF
TRBD1 TRBJ1-5 . TRBV7-9 TGTGCCAGCAGCCGACAGGGGGCTGACAATCAGCCCCAGCATTTT CASSRQGADNQPQHF
TRBD1 TRBJ1-1 . TRBV28 TGTGCCAGCACCCCCGGGACAGGGGGAGCTTTCTTT CASTPGTGGAFF
. TRBJ1-1 . TRBV15 TGTGCCACCAGCACGGCGGGCACTGAAGCTTTCTTT CATSTAGTEAFF
. TRBJ1-5 . TRBV28 TGTGCCAGCAGCAGCTACAGGGAGAAGGCTGGCAATCAGCCCCAGCATTTT CASSSYREKAGNQPQHF
. TRBJ2-5 . TRBV4-1 TGCGCCAGCAGCGAAAGGGAGGAGACCCAGTACTTC CASSEREETQYF
. TRBJ1-4 . TRBV5-4 TGTGCCAGCAGCTTGGCAGGGGCCGCCCAACTGTTTTTT CASSLAGAAQLFF
. TRBJ2-1 few TRBV6-5 TGTGCCAGCAACCCACTACGAACCTACAATGAGCAGTTCTTC CASNPLRTYNEQFF
TRBD1 TRBJ2-4 once TRBV14 TGTGCCAGCAGCCGCTCCGGGACAGGGGGCCGAAACATTCAGTACTTC CASSRSGTGGRNIQYF
. TRBJ1-5 . TRBV6-6 TGTGCCAGCAATGGCGCGGCCCAGACCCAGCATTTT CASNGAAQTQHF
TRBD2 TRBJ2-5 once TRBV4-1 TGCGCCAGCAGCCGACTAGCGGGGGAATATCGGTACCAAGAGACCCAGTACTTC CASSRLAGEYRYQETQYF
TRBD2 TRBJ2-3 . TRBV10-3 TGTGCCATCAGTGAACCGGGGGGTACGCAGTATTTT CAISEPGGTQYF